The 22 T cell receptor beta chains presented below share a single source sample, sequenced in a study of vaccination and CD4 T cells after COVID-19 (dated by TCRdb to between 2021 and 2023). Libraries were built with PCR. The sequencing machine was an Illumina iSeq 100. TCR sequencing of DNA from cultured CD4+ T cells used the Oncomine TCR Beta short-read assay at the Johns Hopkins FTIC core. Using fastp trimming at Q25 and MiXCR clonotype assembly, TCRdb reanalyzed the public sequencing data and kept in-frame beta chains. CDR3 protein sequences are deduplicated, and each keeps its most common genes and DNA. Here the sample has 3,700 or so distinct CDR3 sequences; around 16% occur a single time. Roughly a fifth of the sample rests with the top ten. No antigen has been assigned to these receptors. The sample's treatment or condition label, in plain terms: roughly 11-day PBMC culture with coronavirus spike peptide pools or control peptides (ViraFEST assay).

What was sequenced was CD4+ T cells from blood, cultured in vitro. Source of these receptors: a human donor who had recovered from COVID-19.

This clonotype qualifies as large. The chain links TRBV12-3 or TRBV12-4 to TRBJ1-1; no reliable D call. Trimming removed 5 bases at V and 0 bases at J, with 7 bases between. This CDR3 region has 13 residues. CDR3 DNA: TGTGCCAGCAGTGCCATTATGAACACTGAAGCTTTCTTT. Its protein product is CASSAIMNTEAFF.

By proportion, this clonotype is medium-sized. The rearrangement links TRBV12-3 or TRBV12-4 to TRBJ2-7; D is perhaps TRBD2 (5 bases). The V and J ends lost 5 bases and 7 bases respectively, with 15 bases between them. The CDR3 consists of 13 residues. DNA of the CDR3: TGTGCCAGCAGTGAGAGGGATGGTGGGGAGCAGTACTTC. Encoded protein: CASSERDGGEQYF.

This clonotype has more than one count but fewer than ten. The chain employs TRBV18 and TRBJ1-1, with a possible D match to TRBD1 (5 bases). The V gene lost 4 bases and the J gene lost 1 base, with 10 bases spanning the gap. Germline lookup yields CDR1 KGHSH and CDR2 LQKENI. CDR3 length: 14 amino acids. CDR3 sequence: CASSLGRGNTEAFF. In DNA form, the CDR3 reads TGTGCCAGCTCACTGGGAAGGGGGAACACTGAAGCTTTCTTT.

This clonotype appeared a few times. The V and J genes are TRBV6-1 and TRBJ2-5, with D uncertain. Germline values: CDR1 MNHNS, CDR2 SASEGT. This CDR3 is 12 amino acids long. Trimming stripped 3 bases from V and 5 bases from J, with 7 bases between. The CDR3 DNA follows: TGTGCCAGCAGTGAGGGTCGCGAGACCCAGTACTTC. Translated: CASSEGRETQYF.

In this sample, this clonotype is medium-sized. The CDR3 coding sequence is TGTGCCAGCAGCGAGCACAGGGTTGGCACTGAAGCTTTCTTT. Amino acids: CASSEHRVGTEAFF. The rearrangement joins TRBV7-6 to TRBJ1-1, with D perhaps matching TRBD1 (6 bases). The CDR3 covers 14 residues. Germline CDR1 SGHVS, CDR2 FNYEAQ. The V end was cut by 5 bases, the J end by 4 bases, with 14 bases between.

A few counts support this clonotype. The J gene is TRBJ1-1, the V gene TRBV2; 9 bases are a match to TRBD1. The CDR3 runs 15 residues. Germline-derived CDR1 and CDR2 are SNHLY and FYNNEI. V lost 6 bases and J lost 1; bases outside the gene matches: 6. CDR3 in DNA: TGTGCCAGCAGAGGACAGGGGAAAGGGAACACTGAAGCTTTCTTT. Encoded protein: CASRGQGKGNTEAFF.

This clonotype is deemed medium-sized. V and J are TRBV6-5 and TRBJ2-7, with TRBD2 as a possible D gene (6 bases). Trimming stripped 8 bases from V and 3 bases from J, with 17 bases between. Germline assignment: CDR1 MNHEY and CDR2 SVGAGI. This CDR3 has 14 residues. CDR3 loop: CASQLSRGNYEQYF. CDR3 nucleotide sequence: TGTGCCAGCCAGTTAAGTCGGGGGAACTACGAGCAGTACTTC.

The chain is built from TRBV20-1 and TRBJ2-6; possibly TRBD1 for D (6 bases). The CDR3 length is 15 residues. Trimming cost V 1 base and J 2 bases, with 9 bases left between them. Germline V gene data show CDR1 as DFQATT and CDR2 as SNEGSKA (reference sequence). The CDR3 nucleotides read TGCAGTGCTAGAGGGACAGCCCCTGGGGCCAACGTCCTGACTTTC. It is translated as CSARGTAPGANVLTF.

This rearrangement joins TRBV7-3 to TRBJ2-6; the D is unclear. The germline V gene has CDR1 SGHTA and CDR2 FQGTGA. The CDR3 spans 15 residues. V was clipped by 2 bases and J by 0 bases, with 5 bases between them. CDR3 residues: CASSLDLSGANVLTF. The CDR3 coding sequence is TGTGCCAGCAGCTTAGACCTCTCTGGGGCCAACGTCCTGACTTTC.

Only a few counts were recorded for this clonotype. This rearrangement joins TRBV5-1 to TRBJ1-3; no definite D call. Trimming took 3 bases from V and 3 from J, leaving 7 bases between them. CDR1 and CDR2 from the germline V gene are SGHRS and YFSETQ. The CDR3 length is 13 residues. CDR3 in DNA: TGCGCCAGCAGCTCCCAATATGGAAACACCATATATTTT. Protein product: CASSSQYGNTIYF.

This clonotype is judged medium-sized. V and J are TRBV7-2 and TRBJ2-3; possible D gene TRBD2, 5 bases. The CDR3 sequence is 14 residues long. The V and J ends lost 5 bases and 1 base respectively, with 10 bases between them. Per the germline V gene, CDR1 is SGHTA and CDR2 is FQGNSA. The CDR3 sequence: CASSPGGGTDTQYF. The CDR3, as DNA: TGTGCCAGCAGCCCAGGAGGTGGCACAGATACGCAGTATTTT.

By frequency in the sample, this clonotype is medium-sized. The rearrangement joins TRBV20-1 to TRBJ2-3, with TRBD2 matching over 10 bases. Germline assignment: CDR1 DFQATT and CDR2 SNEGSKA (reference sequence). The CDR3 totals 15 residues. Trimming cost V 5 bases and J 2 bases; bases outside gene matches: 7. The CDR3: CSALSGGAITDTQYF. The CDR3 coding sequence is TGCAGTGCTTTGAGCGGGGGGGCGATCACAGATACGCAGTATTTT.

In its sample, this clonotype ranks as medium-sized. CDR3 residues: CASSLSSGVGAEAFF. The CDR3 DNA is TGTGCCAGCAGCTTAAGTTCAGGGGTAGGGGCTGAAGCTTTCTTT. This chain links TRBV7-3 with TRBJ1-1; D might be TRBD1 (6 bases). Germline V lookup: CDR1 SGHTA, CDR2 FQGTGA. V lost 1 base and J lost 6, with 15 bases in between. This CDR3 has 15 residues.

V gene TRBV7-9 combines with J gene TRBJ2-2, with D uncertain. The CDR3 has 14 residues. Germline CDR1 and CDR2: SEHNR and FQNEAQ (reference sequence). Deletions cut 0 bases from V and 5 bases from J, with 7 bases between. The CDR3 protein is CASSLALGTGELFF. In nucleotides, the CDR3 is TGTGCCAGCAGCTTAGCGCTTGGGACCGGGGAGCTGTTTTTT. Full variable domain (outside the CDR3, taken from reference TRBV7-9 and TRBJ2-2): DTGVSQNPRHKITKRGQNVTFRCDPISEHNRLYWYRQTLGQGPEFLTYFQNEAQLEKSRLLSDRFSAERPKGSFSTLEIQRTEQGDSAMYLCASSLALGTGELFFGEGSRLTVL.

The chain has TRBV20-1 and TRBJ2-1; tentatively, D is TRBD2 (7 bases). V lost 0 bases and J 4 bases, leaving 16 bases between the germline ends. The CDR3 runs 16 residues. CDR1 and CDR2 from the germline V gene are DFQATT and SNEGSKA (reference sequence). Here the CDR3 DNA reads TGCAGTGCTAGAGATCTTGGCGGGGGCCGATACAATGAGCAGTTCTTC. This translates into CSARDLGGGRYNEQFF.

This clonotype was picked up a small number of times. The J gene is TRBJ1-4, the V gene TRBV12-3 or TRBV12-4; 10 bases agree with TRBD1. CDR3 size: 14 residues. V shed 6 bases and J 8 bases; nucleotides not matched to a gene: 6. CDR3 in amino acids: CASSPGQGNEKLFF. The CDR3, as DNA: TGTGCCAGCAGCCCGGGACAGGGGAACGAAAAACTGTTTTTT.

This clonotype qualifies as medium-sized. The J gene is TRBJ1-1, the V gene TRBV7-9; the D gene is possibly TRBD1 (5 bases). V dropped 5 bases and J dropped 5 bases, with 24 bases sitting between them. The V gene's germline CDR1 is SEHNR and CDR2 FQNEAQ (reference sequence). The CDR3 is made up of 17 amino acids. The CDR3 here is CASSPGRGGRLGTEAFF. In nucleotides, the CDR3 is TGTGCCAGCAGCCCTGGCCGGGGGGGACGGTTAGGAACTGAAGCTTTCTTT.

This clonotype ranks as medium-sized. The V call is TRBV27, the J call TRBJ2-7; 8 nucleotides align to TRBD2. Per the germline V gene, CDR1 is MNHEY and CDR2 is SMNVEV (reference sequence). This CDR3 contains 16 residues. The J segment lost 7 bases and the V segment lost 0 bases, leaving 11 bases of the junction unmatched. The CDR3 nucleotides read TGTGCCAGCAGTTTATCGATTGCGGGGGGCCCGGGGGAGCAGTACTTC. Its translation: CASSLSIAGGPGEQYF.

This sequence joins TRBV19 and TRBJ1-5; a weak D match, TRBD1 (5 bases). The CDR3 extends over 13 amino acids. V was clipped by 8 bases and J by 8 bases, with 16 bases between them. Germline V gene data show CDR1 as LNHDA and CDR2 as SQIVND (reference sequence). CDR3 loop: CASGIVGDKPQHF. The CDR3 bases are TGTGCCAGTGGGATTGTAGGGGATAAGCCCCAGCATTTT. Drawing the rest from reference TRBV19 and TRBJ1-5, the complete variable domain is DGGITQSPKYLFRKEGQNVTLSCEQNLNHDAMYWYRQDPGQGLRLIYYSQIVNDFQKGDIAEGYSVSREKKESFPLTVTSAQKNPTAFYLCASGIVGDKPQHFGDGTRLSIL.

DNA for the CDR3: TGCGCCAGCAGCTCACTAGCGGGGGCCCAAGAGACCCAGTACTTC. Amino acids: CASSSLAGAQETQYF. The rearrangement joins TRBV5-1 to TRBJ2-5; 11 bases map to TRBD2. Germline trimming cut 3 bases from V and 1 base from J; bases unmatched to any gene: 2. Germline V lookup: CDR1 SGHRS, CDR2 YFSETQ. The CDR3 extends over 15 amino acids.

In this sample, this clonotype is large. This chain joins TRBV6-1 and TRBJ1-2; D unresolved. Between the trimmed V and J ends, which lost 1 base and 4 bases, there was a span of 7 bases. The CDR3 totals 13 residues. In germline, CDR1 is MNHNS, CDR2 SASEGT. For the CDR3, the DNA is TGTGCCAGCAGTGAAGGGGCCCGCTATGGCTACACCTTC. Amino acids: CASSEGARYGYTF.

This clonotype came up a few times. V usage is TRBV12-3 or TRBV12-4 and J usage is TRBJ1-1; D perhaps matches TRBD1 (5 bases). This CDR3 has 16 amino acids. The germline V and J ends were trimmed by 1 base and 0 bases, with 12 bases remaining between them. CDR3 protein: CASSLGATAMNTEAFF. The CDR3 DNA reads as TGTGCCAGCAGTTTAGGGGCGACAGCCATGAACACTGAAGCTTTCTTT.